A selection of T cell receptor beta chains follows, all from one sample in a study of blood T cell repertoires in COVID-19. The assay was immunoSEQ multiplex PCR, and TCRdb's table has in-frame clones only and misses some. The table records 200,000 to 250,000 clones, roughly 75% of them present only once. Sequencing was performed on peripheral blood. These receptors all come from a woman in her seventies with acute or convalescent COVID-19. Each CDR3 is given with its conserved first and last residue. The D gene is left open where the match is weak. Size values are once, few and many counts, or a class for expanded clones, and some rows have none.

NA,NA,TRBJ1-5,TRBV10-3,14,CAIRGEGGGQPQHF,TGTGCCATCCGGGGGGAGGGCGGAGGTCAGCCCCAGCATTTT
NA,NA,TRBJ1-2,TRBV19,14,CASSITGTPYGYTF,TGTGCCAGTAGTATCACAGGGACACCCTATGGCTACACCTTC
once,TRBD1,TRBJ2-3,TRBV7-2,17,CASSLTPTGGVTDTQYF,TGTGCCAGCAGCCTTACCCCGACAGGGGGGGTCACAGATACGCAGTATTTT
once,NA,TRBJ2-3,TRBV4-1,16,CASSQEGGKTTDTQYF,TGCGCCAGCAGCCAAGAGGGCGGGAAGACCACAGATACGCAGTATTTT
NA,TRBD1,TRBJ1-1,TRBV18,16,CASSPRRQGWGTEAFF,TGTGCCAGCTCACCACGTCGACAGGGGTGGGGCACTGAAGCTTTCTTT
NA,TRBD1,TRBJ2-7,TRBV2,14,CASRRQGASDEQYF,TGTGCCAGCAGACGACAGGGGGCCTCGGACGAGCAGTACTTC
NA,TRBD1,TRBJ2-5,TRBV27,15,CASRDRGAPQETQYF,TGTGCCAGCAGGGACAGGGGCGCTCCCCAAGAGACCCAGTACTTC
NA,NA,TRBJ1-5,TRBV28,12,CASSLLLQPQHF,TGTGCCAGCAGTTTACTTCTCCAGCCCCAGCATTTT
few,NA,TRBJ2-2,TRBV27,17,CASSFRSVGGNTGELFF,TGTGCCAGCAGTTTTCGATCAGTCGGGGGAAACACCGGGGAGCTGTTTTTT
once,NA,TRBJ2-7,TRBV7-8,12,CASSLDWREQYF,TGTGCCAGCAGCTTAGACTGGCGGGAGCAGTACTTC
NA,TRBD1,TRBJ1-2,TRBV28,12,CASRGDSYGYTF,TGTGCCAGCAGGGGGGACAGCTATGGCTACACCTTC
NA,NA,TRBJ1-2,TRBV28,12,CASFGQSYGYTF,TGTGCCAGCTTTGGACAGTCCTATGGCTACACCTTC